Listed below are T cell receptor beta chains from one sample, sequenced in a study of cytotoxic CD8 clonotypes in ibrutinib-treated CLL. The protocol was immunoSEQ multiplex PCR, while the TCRdb copy is restricted to in-frame clones and leaves out a portion. The profile covers under 200,000 clones, with about four fifths appearing a single time and roughly 2% taken by the ten largest. Sample: PBMCs, taken after 12 months of ibrutinib treatment. The receptors originated from a human donor with chronic lymphocytic leukemia. Each CDR3 is given with its conserved first and last residue. A D gene is named only where the DNA matches it firmly. Not every row has a clone size; where given, it reads once, few, many or a size class.

D: -; J: TRBJ1-4; V: TRBV5-1; size: -; DNA: TGCGCCAGCAGCCAGTGGGGGGCGTCTAATGAAAAACTGTTTTTT; CDR3: CASSQWGASNEKLFF
D: -; J: TRBJ1-5; V: TRBV2; size: few; DNA: TGTGCCAGCAGCCTAGTCGAAAGGGGAACCCAGCATTTT; CDR3: CASSLVERGTQHF
D: TRBD1; J: TRBJ1-4; V: TRBV28; size: few; DNA: TGTGCCAGCAGTTGGGGGGGACAGGAAAAACTGTTTTTT; CDR3: CASSWGGQEKLFF
D: -; J: TRBJ1-2; V: TRBV20-1; size: few; DNA: TGCAGTGCCATTTACGATACCTTC; CDR3: CSAIYDTF
D: TRBD2; J: TRBJ2-7; V: TRBV4-3; size: -; DNA: TGCGCCAGCAGCCAAGGAGCGGTGCGGGGGAACTACGAGCAGTACTTC; CDR3: CASSQGAVRGNYEQYF
D: TRBD1; J: TRBJ2-7; V: TRBV6-5; size: -; DNA: TGTGCCAGCAGTCGGGACAGGGGCTCCTACGAGCAGTACTTC; CDR3: CASSRDRGSYEQYF
D: -; J: TRBJ1-6; V: TRBV28; size: -; DNA: TGTGCCAGCAGTTTGTGGGATTCACCCCTCCACTTT; CDR3: CASSLWDSPLHF
D: -; J: TRBJ2-3; V: TRBV6-5; size: -; DNA: TGTGCCACCAAGGGCCTAGTGGGTTCTGATACGCAGTATTTT; CDR3: CATKGLVGSDTQYF
D: -; J: TRBJ2-3; V: TRBV6-4; size: -; DNA: TGTGCCAGCAGACGAACTGTTGGAGGGTTCACAGATACGCAGTATTTT; CDR3: CASRRTVGGFTDTQYF
D: -; J: TRBJ2-1; V: TRBV28; size: once; DNA: TGTGCCAGCAGTTTACTCCCACCTTCCCGGGAGAGGGACGTCAATGAGCAGTTCTTC; CDR3: CASSLLPPSRERDVNEQFF
D: -; J: TRBJ1-1; V: TRBV6-6; size: -; DNA: TGTGCCAGCAGTTTCCTAGGGGTTCTCGACACTGAAGCTTTCTTT; CDR3: CASSFLGVLDTEAFF
D: TRBD1; J: TRBJ2-5; V: TRBV7-2; size: once; DNA: TGTGCCAGCAGCTTAGGGGACAGGGGGCGCCAAGAGACCCAGTACTTC; CDR3: CASSLGDRGRQETQYF
D: TRBD2; J: TRBJ2-5; V: TRBV11-2; size: -; DNA: TGTGCCAGCAGCTTAACGCAAGGGACTAGCGGCCAAGAGACCCAGTACTTC; CDR3: CASSLTQGTSGQETQYF
D: -; J: TRBJ1-4; V: TRBV7-8; size: -; DNA: TGTGCCAGCAGCTTAGGTTCGCAGGGAAGGAGGGAAAAACTGTTTTTT; CDR3: CASSLGSQGRREKLFF
D: TRBD2; J: TRBJ2-5; V: TRBV6-5; size: -; DNA: TGTGCCAGCAGTTATTCCGGGACTAGGGGACAGACCCAGTACTTC; CDR3: CASSYSGTRGQTQYF
D: -; J: TRBJ2-5; V: TRBV5-1; size: -; DNA: TGCGCCAGCAGCGCACGTAGAGAGACCCAGTACTTC; CDR3: CASSARRETQYF
D: -; J: TRBJ2-7; V: TRBV11-2; size: -; DNA: TGTGCCAGCAGCTTAGGAGGATCGGGGGGCAGCGAGCAGTACTTC; CDR3: CASSLGGSGGSEQYF
D: -; J: TRBJ2-3; V: TRBV4-3; size: -; DNA: TGCGCCAGCAGCCAAGAAGAGGGTATCACAGATACGCAGTATTTT; CDR3: CASSQEEGITDTQYF
D: TRBD1; J: TRBJ1-1; V: TRBV29-1; size: -; DNA: TGCAGCGTGCTCAAACTAGACAGGGTGAACACTGAAGCTTTCTTT; CDR3: CSVLKLDRVNTEAFF
D: -; J: TRBJ2-4; V: TRBV28; size: -; DNA: TGTGCCAGCAGTTTCGGGCAGGGGTGGAGCATTCAGTACTTC; CDR3: CASSFGQGWSIQYF